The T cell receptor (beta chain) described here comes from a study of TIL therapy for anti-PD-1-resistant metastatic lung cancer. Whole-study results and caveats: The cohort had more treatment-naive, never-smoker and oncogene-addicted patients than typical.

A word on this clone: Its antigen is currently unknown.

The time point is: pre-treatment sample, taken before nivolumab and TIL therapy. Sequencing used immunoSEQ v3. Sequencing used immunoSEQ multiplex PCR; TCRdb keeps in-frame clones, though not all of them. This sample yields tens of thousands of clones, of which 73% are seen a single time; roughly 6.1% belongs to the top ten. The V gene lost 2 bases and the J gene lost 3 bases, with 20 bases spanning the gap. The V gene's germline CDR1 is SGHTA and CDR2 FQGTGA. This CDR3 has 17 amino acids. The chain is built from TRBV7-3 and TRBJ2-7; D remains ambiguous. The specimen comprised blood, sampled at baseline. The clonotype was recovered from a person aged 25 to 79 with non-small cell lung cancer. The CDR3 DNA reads TGTGCCAGCAGCTTAGAGCACCGGGTCCCTTCCTTCTACGAGCAGTACTTC. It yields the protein CASSLEHRVPSFYEQYF.